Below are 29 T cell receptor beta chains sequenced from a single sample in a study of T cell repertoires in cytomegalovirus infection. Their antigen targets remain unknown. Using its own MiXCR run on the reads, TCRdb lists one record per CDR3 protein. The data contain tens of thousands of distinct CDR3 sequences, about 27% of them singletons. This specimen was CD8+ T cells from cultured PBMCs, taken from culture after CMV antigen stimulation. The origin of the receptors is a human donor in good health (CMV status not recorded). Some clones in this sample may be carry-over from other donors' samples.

CDR3 loop: CASSDLHGQPQHF. The CDR3 DNA reads TGCGCCAGCAGTGATCTCCATGGCCAGCCCCAGCATTTT. The gene calls are TRBV10-2 and TRBJ1-5; D remains ambiguous. V was shortened by 3 bases and J by 7 bases, with 10 bases between the two germline ends. The V gene's germline CDR1 is WSHSY and CDR2 SAAADI. This CDR3 spans 13 amino acids.

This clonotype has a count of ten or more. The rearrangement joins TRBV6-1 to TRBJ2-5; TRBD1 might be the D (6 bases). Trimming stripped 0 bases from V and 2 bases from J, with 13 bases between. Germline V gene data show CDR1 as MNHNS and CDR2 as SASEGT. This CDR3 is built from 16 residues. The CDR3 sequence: CASSEAGAGVQETQYF. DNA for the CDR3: TGTGCCAGCAGTGAAGCTGGGGCAGGGGTTCAAGAGACCCAGTACTTC.

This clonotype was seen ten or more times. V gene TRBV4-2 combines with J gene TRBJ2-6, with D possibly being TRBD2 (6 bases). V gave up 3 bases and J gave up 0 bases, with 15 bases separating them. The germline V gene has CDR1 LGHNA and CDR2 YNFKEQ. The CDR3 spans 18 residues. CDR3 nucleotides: TGTGCCAGCAGCCATCCGGCGGCGGGGAGCTCTGGGGCCAACGTCCTGACTTTC. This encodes CASSHPAAGSSGANVLTF.

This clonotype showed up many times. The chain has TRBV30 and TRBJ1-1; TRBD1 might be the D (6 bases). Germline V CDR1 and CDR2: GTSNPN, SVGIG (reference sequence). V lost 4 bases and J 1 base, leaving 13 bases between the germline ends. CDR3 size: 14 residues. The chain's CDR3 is CAWIHRGTNTEAFF. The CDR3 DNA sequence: TGTGCCTGGATCCATAGGGGGACGAACACTGAAGCTTTCTTT.

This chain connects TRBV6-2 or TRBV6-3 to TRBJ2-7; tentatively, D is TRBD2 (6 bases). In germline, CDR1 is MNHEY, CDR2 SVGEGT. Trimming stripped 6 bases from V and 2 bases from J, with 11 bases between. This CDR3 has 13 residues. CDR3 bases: TGTGCCAGCAGGGACTACCTAACCTACGAGCAGTACTTC. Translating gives CASRDYLTYEQYF.

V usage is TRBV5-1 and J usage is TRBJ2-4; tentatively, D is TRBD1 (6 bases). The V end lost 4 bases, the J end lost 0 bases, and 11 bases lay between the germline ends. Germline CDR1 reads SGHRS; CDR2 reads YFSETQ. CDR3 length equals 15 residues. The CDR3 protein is CASSITGQAKNIQYF. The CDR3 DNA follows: TGCGCCAGCAGCATTACAGGGCAAGCCAAAAACATTCAGTACTTC.

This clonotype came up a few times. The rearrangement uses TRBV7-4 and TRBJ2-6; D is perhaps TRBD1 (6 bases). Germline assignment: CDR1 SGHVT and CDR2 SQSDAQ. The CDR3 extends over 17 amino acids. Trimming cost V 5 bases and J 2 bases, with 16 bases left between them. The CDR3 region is CASSPKEAGAGANVLTF. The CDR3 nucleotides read TGTGCCAGCAGCCCGAAGGAAGCAGGGGCTGGGGCCAACGTCCTGACTTTC.

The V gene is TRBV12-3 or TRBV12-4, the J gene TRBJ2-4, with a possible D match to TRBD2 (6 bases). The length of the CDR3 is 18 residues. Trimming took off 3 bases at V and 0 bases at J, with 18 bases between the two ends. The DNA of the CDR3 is TGTGCCAGCAGTTTCGGAGGGGTCTCCACGCTAGCCAAAAACATTCAGTACTTC. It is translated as CASSFGGVSTLAKNIQYF.

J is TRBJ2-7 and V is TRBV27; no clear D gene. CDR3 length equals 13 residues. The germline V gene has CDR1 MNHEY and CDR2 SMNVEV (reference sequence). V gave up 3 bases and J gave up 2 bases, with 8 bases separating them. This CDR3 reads CASSFGNAYEQYF. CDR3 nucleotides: TGTGCCAGCAGTTTTGGCAACGCCTACGAGCAGTACTTC.

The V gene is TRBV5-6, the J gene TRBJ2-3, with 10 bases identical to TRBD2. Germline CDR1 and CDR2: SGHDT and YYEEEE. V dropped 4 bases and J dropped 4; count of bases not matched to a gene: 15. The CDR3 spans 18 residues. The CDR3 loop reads CASSPGFYSGGSADTQYF. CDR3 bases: TGTGCCAGCAGCCCAGGGTTTTATAGCGGGGGGTCGGCAGATACGCAGTATTTT. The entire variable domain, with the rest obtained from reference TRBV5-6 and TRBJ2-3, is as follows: DAGVTQSPTHLIKTRGQQVTLRCSPKSGHDTVSWYQQALGQGPQFIFQYYEEEERQRGNFPDRFSGHQFPNYSSELNVNALLLGDSALYLCASSPGFYSGGSADTQYFGPGTRLTVL.

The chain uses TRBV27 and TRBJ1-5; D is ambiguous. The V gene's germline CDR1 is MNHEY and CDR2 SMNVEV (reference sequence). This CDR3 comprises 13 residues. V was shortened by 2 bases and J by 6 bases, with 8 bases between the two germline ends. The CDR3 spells CASSLGQTQPQHF. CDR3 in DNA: TGTGCCAGCAGTTTAGGGCAAACTCAGCCCCAGCATTTT.

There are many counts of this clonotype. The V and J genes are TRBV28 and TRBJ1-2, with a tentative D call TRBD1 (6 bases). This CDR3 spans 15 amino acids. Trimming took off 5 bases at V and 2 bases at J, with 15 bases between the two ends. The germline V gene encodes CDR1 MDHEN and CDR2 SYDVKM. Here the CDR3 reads CASSPSATGNYGYTF. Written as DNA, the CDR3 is TGTGCCAGCAGTCCCTCGGCAACAGGGAACTATGGCTACACCTTC.

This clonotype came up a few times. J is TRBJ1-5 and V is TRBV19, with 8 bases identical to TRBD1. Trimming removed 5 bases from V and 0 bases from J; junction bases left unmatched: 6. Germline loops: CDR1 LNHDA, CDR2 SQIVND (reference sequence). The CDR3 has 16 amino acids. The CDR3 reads CASSLDRDNSNQPQHF. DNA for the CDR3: TGTGCCAGTAGTTTGGACAGGGACAATAGCAATCAGCCCCAGCATTTT.

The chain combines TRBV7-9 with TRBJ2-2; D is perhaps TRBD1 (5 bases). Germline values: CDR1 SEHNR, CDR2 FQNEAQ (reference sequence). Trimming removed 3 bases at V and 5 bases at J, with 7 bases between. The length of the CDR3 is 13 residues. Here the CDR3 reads CASSFSGTGELFF. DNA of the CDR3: TGTGCCAGCAGCTTCTCAGGGACCGGGGAGCTGTTTTTT.

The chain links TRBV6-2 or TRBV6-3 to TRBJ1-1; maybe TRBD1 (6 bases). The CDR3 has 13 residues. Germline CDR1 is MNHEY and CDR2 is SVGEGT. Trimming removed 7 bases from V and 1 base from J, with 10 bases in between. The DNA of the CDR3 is TGTGCCAGCAAACTACAGGGGAACACTGAAGCTTTCTTT. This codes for CASKLQGNTEAFF.

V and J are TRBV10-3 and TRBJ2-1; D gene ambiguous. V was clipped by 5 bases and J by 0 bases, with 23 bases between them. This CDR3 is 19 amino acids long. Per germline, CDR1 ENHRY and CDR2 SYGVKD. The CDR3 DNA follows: TGTGCCATCAGTCAGCCCAACCAAATTCTTACCCCCTCCTACAATGAGCAGTTCTTC. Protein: CAISQPNQILTPSYNEQFF.

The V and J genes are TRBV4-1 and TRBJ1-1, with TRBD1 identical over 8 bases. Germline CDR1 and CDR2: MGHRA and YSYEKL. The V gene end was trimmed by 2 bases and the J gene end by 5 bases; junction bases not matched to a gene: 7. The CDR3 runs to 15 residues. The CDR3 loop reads CASSQPTGERTEAFF. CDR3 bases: TGCGCCAGCAGCCAACCGACAGGGGAGAGAACTGAAGCTTTCTTT.

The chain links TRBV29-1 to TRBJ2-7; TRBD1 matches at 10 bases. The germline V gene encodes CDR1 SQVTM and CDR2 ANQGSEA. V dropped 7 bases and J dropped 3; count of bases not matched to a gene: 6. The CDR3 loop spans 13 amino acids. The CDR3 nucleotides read TGCAGCGGGGGGGGACAGGGGATCTACGAGCAGTACTTC. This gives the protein CSGGGQGIYEQYF.

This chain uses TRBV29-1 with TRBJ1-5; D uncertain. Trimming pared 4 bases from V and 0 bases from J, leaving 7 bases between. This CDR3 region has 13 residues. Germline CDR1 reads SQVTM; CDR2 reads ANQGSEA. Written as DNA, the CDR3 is TGCAGCGTTGTCTTGGATAGCAATCAGCCCCAGCATTTT. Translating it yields CSVVLDSNQPQHF.

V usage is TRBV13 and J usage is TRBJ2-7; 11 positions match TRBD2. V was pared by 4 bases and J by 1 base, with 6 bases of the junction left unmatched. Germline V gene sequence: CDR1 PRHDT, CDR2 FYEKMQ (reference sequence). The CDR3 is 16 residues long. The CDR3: CASSSRLAGTSYEQYF. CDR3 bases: TGTGCCAGCAGCTCTAGACTAGCGGGGACGTCCTACGAGCAGTACTTC. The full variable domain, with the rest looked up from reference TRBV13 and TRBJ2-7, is AAGVIQSPRHLIKEKRETATLKCYPIPRHDTVYWYQQGPGQDPQFLISFYEKMQSDKGSIPDRFSAQQFSDYHSELNMSSLELGDSALYFCASSSRLAGTSYEQYFGPGTRLTVT.

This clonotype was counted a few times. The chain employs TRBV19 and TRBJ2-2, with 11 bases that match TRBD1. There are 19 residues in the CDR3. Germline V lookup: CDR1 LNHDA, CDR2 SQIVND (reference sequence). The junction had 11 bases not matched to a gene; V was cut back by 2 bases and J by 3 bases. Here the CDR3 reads CASSITGTGGDFDTGELFF. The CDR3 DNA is TGTGCCAGTAGTATAACCGGGACAGGGGGGGACTTTGACACCGGGGAGCTGTTTTTT.

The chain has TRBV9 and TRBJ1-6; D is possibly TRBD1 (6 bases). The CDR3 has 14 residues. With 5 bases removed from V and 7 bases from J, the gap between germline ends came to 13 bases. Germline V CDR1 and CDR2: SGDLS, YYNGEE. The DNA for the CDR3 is TGTGCCAGCAGGGAAACAGGGACCAATTCACCCCTCCACTTT. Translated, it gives CASRETGTNSPLHF.

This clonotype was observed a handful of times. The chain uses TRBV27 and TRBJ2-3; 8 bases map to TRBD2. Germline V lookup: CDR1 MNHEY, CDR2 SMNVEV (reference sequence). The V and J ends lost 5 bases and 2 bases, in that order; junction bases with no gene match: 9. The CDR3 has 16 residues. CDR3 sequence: CASSAEPGGPTDTQYF. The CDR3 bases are TGTGCCAGCAGTGCCGAACCGGGGGGGCCCACAGATACGCAGTATTTT.

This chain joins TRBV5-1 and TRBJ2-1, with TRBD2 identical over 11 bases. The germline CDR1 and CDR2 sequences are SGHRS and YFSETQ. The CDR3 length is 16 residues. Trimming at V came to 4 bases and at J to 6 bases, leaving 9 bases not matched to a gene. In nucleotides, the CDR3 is TGCGCCAGCAGCCCCCCGGCTAGCGGGGGGTTCAATGAGCAGTTCTTC. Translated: CASSPPASGGFNEQFF. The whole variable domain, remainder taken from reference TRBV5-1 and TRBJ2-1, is KAGVTQTPRYLIKTRGQQVTLSCSPISGHRSVSWYQQTPGQGLQFLFEYFSETQRNKGNFPGRFSGRQFSNSRSEMNVSTLELGDSALYLCASSPPASGGFNEQFFGPGTRLTVL.

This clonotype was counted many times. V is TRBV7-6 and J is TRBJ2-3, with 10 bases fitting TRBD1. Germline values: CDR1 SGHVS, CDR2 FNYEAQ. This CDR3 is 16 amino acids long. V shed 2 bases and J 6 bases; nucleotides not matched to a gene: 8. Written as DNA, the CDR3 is TGTGCCAGCAGCTTAACCGGGACAGGGGTTCGGGATACGCAGTATTTT. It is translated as CASSLTGTGVRDTQYF.

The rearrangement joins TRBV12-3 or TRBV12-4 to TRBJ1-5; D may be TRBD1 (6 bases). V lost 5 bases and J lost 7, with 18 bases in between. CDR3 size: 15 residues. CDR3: CASSPGGLEYQPQHF. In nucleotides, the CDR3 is TGTGCCAGCAGTCCGGGGGGGCTAGAGTACCAGCCCCAGCATTTT.

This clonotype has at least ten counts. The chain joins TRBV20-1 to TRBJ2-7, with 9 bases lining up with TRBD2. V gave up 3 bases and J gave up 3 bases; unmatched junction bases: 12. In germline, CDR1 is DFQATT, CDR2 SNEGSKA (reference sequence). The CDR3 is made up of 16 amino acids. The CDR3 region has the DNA TGCAGTGCTAGGTCTAGCGGGGACGTAGCCCTCTACGAGCAGTACTTC. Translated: CSARSSGDVALYEQYF.

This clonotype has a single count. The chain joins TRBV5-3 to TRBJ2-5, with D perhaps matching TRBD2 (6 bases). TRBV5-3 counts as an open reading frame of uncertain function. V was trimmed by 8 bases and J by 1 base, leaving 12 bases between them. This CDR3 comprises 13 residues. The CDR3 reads CASSQAGQETQYF. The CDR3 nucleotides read TGTGCCAGCAGCCAAGCGGGCCAAGAGACCCAGTACTTC.

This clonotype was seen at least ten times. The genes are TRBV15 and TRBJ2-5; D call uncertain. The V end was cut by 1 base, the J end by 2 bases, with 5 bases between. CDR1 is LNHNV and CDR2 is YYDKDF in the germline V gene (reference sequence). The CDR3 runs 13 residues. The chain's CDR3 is CATSRVIQETQYF. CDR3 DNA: TGTGCCACCAGCAGAGTTATACAAGAGACCCAGTACTTC.